Presented here are 8 T cell receptor beta chains from one specimen sequenced in a study of cytomegalovirus exposure and HLA in healthy donors. The primer mix had 60 Vbeta and 13 Jbeta primers. Data came from immunoSEQ multiplex PCR; TCRdb stores just in-frame clones and leaves some out. The sample includes more than 85,000 clones, about 74% of them seen just once. The material sequenced was PBMCs. The receptors come from a male donor in good health and CMV-seropositive.

The chain couples TRBV30 to TRBJ2-2, with TRBD1 as a possible D gene (5 bases). This CDR3 is built from 13 residues. V was trimmed by 5 bases and J by 2 bases, leaving 9 bases between them. Germline V CDR1 and CDR2: GTSNPN, SVGIG (reference sequence). CDR3 coding DNA: TGTGCCTGGGAGCAGGGCAACACCGGGGAGCTGTTTTTT. Protein: CAWEQGNTGELFF.

The rearrangement joins TRBV2 to TRBJ2-1; TRBD2 matches 10 bases. The length of the CDR3 is 15 residues. CDR1 and CDR2 from the germline V gene are SNHLY and FYNNEI. Losses at the gene ends were 4 bases for V and 4 bases for J; bases not matched to a gene: 4. Here the CDR3 DNA reads TGTGCCAGCAGTGCCGGACTAGCGGCTTACAATGAGCAGTTCTTC. This gives the protein CASSAGLAAYNEQFF.

This clone was seen just once. The rearrangement joins TRBV19 to TRBJ2-3, with TRBD1 matching over 7 bases. With V trimmed by 6 bases and J by 3 bases, 9 bases remained unmatched. The CDR3 spans 15 residues. Germline V gene data show CDR1 as LNHDA and CDR2 as SQIVND (reference sequence). DNA of the CDR3: TGTGCCAGTAGCCCGACAGGGTCTTCGACAGATACGCAGTATTTT. It yields the protein CASSPTGSSTDTQYF. The variable domain in full, with the rest retrieved from reference TRBV19 and TRBJ2-3, is DGGITQSPKYLFRKEGQNVTLSCEQNLNHDAMYWYRQDPGQGLRLIYYSQIVNDFQKGDIAEGYSVSREKKESFPLTVTSAQKNPTAFYLCASSPTGSSTDTQYFGPGTRLTVL.

V gene TRBV10-3 combines with J gene TRBJ2-2; 12 bases are shared with TRBD1. Germline CDR1 ENHRY, CDR2 SYGVKD. V shed 4 bases and J 8 bases; nucleotides not matched to a gene: 5. The CDR3 consists of 15 residues. This CDR3 is CAISGRDRGQGELFF. CDR3 in DNA: TGTGCCATCAGTGGCCGGGACAGGGGGCAAGGGGAGCTGTTTTTT.

The rearrangement links TRBV11-3 to TRBJ2-1; the match to TRBD2 covers 8 bases. CDR1 SGHNT and CDR2 YENEEA come from the germline V gene. This CDR3 contains 14 residues. V trimming: 4 bases; J trimming: 6 bases; junction bases outside the gene matches: 5. Here the CDR3 DNA reads TGTGCCAGCAGCTGGGGACTAGGGGCCAATGAGCAGTTCTTC. Protein: CASSWGLGANEQFF.

Here the CDR3 DNA reads TGTGCCAGCAGTTTGCCCCTGAGCTCCTACGAGCAGTACTTC. Translating gives CASSLPLSSYEQYF. The V gene is TRBV28, the J gene TRBJ2-7; the D is unclear. CDR1 is MDHEN, CDR2 SYDVKM, per germline. The CDR3 has 14 amino acids. V was shortened by 3 bases and J by 0 bases, with 9 bases between the two germline ends.

The chain combines TRBV7-8 with TRBJ2-7; D gene ambiguous. CDR1 SGHVS and CDR2 FQNEAQ come from the germline V gene. This CDR3 is built from 13 residues. Trimming cost V 5 bases and J 2 bases, with 10 bases left between them. CDR3 sequence reads: CASSTGSPYEQYF. The DNA for the CDR3 is TGTGCCAGCAGCACCGGGTCCCCCTACGAGCAGTACTTC.

The chain couples TRBV10-1 to TRBJ2-7, with D possibly TRBD1 on 8 matching bases. CDR3 length: 16 amino acids. Germline V gene lookup returns CDR1 WNHNN and CDR2 SYGVQD (reference sequence). Trimming removed 0 bases from V and 2 bases from J, with 14 bases in between. The CDR3 DNA reads as TGCGCCAGCAGTGAGTCCCACAGGGGGGGACCCTACGAGCAGTACTTC. Protein sequence: CASSESHRGGPYEQYF.